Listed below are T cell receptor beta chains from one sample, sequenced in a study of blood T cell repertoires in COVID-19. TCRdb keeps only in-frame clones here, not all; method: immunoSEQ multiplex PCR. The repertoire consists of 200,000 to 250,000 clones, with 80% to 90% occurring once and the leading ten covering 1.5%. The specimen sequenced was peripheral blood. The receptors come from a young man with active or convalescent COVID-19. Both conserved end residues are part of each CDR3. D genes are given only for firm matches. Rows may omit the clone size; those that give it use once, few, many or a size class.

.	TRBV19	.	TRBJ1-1	TGTGCCAGTGCAGGGTGGACTGAAGCTTTCTTT	CASAGWTEAFF
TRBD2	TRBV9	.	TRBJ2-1	TGTGCCAGCAGCGTACCCGAGGGACTAGCGGGAGCTCTCTCCTACAATGAGCAGTTCTTC	CASSVPEGLAGALSYNEQFF
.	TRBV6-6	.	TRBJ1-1	TGTGCCAGCAGGGGGAGTCCGGCTGAAGCTTTCTTT	CASRGSPAEAFF
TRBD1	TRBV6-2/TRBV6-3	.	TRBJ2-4	TGTGCCAGCAGCAGAGGGACAGGGCTAGCCAAAAACATTCAGTACTTC	CASSRGTGLAKNIQYF
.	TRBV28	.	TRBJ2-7	TGTGCCAGCAGTATCACTAGCTTAGTGGGAGAGCAGTACTTC	CASSITSLVGEQYF
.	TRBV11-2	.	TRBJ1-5	TGTGCCAGCAGCGATCAACCCCCAGGGGCCAATCAGCCCCAGCATTTT	CASSDQPPGANQPQHF
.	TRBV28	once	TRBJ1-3	TGTGCCAGCAGTCGGCGGGAGGGGCCCTCTGGAAACACCATATATTTT	CASSRREGPSGNTIYF
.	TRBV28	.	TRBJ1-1	TGTGCCAGCAGCCGATGGGGGGGCCAGTTTATGAACACTGAAGCTTTCTTT	CASSRWGGQFMNTEAFF
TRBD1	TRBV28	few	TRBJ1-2	TGTGCCAGCAGCCAACCCCGCAGGGGGCGGGATGGCTACACCTTC	CASSQPRRGRDGYTF
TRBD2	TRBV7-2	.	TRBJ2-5	TGTGCCAGCAGCCCCTGGGGGGGGCAAGAGACCCAGTACTTC	CASSPWGGQETQYF
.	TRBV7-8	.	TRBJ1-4	TGTGCCAGCAGCCCCTTTGCGGGGCGGAGACAGAATGAAAAACTGTTTTTT	CASSPFAGRRQNEKLFF
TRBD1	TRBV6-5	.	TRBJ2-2	TGTGCCAGCAGGGAGACAGGGGTTGGCGGGGAGCTGTTTTTT	CASRETGVGGELFF
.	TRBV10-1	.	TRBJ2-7	TGCGCCACAGCCTCGGGACCGGCGGGGGAGCAGTACTTC	CATASGPAGEQYF
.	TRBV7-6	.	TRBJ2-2	TGTGCCAGCAGCACAGGGGGGGCGCGGACCGGGGAGCTGTTTTTT	CASSTGGARTGELFF
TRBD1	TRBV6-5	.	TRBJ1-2	TGTGCCACTACATTACTCGGGACAGCGAGTGGCTACACCTTC	CATTLLGTASGYTF
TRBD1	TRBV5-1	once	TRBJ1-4	TGCGCCAGCAGCTTGGGAGGGGGCGAAAAACTGTTTTTT	CASSLGGGEKLFF
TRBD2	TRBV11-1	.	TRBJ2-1	TGTGCCAGCAGCCATGCTAGCGGGAGGGTCAATGAGCAGTTCTTC	CASSHASGRVNEQFF
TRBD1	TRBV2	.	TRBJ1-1	TGTGCCAGCAGTGAAATGTCAGGGGGAAAAGCTTTCTTT	CASSEMSGGKAFF
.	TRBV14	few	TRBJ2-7	TGTGCCAGCAGCCAACAAGGGGGTGTTTTCTACGAGCAGTACTTC	CASSQQGGVFYEQYF
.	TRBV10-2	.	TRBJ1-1	TGCGCCAGCAGGCGGGGGAACACTGAAGCTTTCTTT	CASRRGNTEAFF
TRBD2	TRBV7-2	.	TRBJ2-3	TGTGCCAGCAGCTTTTCTGTCGGGGGGTCGACCACAGATACGCAGTATTTT	CASSFSVGGSTTDTQYF
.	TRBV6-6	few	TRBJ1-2	TGTGCCAGCAGTTACTCAGGGGACAACACGATGGGCTACACCTTC	CASSYSGDNTMGYTF
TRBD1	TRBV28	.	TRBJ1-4	TGTGCCAGCAGATCGACAGGGTGGGAAAAACTGTTTTTT	CASRSTGWEKLFF
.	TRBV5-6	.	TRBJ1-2	TGTGCCAGCAGCTTGTCGACTGGGGGCTTAGGTCCTAACTATGGCTACACCTTC	CASSLSTGGLGPNYGYTF
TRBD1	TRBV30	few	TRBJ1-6	TGTGCCTGGAACCCCGGGACAGGGGTTAAGAATTCACCCCTCCACTTT	CAWNPGTGVKNSPLHF
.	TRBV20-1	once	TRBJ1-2	TGCAGTGCTACAGGGGTTGGCGGCTACACCTTC	CSATGVGGYTF
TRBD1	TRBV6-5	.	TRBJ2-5	TGTGCCAGCAGTTACTCCCGGACAGGGGGAGGAGAGACCCAGTACTTC	CASSYSRTGGGETQYF
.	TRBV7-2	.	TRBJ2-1	TGTGCCAGCAGCTTAGAACGGAATGAGCAGTTCTTC	CASSLERNEQFF
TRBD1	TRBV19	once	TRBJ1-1	TGTGCCAGTAGTATTGACAGGGTAACTGAAGCTTTCTTT	CASSIDRVTEAFF
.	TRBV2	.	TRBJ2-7	TGTGCCAGCGCGGAATTCGGCGAGCAGTACTTC	CASAEFGEQYF
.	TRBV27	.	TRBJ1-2	TGTGCCAGCAGTTTATCTGGCGGAAAGTATGGCTACACCTTC	CASSLSGGKYGYTF
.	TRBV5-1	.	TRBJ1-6	TGCGCCAGCAGCTCCGAGACAGTTACCAATTCACCCCTCCACTTT	CASSSETVTNSPLHF
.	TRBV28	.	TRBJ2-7	TGTGCCAGCAGGGGGGGGACATACCACCCGGAGCAGTACTTC	CASRGGTYHPEQYF
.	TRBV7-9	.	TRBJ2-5	TGTGCCAGCAGGGGTGCTTCGGACAGAACACAAGAGACCCAGTACTTC	CASRGASDRTQETQYF
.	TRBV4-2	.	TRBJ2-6	TGTGCCAGCAGCCGTGACAGCTCTGGGGCCAACGTCCTGACTTTC	CASSRDSSGANVLTF
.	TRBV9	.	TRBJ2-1	TGTGCCAGCAGCGTAGAAGGGGCAACCGAGTCCTACAATGAGCAGTTCTTC	CASSVEGATESYNEQFF
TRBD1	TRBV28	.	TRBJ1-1	TGTGCCAGCGGGGACAGACCGAACACTGAAGCTTTCTTT	CASGDRPNTEAFF
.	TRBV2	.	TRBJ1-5	TGTGCCAGCAGTGCTGACTCTAATCAGCCCCAGCATTTT	CASSADSNQPQHF